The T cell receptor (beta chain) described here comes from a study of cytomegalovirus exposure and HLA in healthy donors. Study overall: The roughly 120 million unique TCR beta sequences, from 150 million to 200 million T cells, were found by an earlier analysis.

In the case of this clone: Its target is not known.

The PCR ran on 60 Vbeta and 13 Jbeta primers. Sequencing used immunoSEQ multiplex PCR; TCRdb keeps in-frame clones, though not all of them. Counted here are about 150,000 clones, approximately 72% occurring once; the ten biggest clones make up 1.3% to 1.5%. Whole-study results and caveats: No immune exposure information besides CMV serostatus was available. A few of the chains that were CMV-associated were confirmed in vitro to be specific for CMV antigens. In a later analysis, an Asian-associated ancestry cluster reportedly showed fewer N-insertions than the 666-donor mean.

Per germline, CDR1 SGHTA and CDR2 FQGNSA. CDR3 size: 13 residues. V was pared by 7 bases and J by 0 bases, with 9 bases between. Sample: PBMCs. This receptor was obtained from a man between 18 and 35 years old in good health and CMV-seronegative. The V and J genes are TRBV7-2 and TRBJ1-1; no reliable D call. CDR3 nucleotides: TGTGCCAGCACAACACCGCTGAACACTGAAGCTTTCTTT. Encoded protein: CASTTPLNTEAFF.